Sequencing of this T cell receptor beta chain was carried out in a study of T cell responses to AZD1222 COVID-19 vaccine. Findings and limits, study-wide: Repertoires were obtained solely post-peak T cell response. Only five to seven individuals given AZD1222 were seropositive at baseline.

With respect to this clone: Its antigen is currently unknown.

TCRdb's table, derived via immunoSEQ multiplex PCR, lists solely in-frame clones and lacks some. Of about 72,000 clones detected, around 87% appear once; the ten largest clones hold under 30%. V lost 3 bases and J lost 9; bases outside the gene matches: 7. Germline loops: CDR1 KGHSH, CDR2 LQKENI. The CDR3 consists of 15 residues. This receptor was identified in an adult in good health. V and J are TRBV18 and TRBJ2-1; 11 bases agree with TRBD1. Sequencing used peripheral blood, obtained on day 0 of AZD1222 vaccination. This CDR3 is CASSPGQGGGGEQFF. CDR3 in DNA: TGTGCCAGCTCACCGGGACAGGGGGGTGGCGGTGAGCAGTTCTTC.